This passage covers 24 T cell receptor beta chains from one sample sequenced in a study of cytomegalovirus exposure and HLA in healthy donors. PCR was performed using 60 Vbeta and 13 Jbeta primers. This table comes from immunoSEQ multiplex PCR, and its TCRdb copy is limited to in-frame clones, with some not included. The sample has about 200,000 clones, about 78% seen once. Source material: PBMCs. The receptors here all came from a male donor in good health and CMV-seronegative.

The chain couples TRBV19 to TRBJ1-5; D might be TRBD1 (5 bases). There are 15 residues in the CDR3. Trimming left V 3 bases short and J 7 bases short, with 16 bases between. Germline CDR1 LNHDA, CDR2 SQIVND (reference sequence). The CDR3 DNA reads TGTGCCAGTAGTATCATAATTGGGGGGATACAGCCCCAGCATTTT. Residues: CASSIIIGGIQPQHF. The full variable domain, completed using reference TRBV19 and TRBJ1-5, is DGGITQSPKYLFRKEGQNVTLSCEQNLNHDAMYWYRQDPGQGLRLIYYSQIVNDFQKGDIAEGYSVSREKKESFPLTVTSAQKNPTAFYLCASSIIIGGIQPQHFGDGTRLSIL.

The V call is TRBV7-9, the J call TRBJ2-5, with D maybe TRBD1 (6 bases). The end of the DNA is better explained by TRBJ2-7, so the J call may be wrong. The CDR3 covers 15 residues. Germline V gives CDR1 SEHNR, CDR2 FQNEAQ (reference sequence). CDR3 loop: CASSLDGTLSYEQYF. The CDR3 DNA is TGTGCCAGCAGCTTAGATGGGACACTCTCCTACGAGCAGTACTTC.

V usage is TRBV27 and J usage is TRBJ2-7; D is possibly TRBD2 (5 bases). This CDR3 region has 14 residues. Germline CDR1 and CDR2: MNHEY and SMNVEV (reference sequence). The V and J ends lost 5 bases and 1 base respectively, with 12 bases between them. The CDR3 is CASSDRTLSYEQYF. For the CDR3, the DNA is TGTGCCAGCAGTGATCGGACTTTATCCTACGAGCAGTACTTC.

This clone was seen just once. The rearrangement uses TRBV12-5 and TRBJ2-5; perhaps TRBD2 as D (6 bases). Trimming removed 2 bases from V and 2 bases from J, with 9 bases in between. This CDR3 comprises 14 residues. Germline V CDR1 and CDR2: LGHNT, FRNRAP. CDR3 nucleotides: TGTGCTAGTGGTTTGACTAGCAGACAAGAGACCCAGTACTTC. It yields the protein CASGLTSRQETQYF.

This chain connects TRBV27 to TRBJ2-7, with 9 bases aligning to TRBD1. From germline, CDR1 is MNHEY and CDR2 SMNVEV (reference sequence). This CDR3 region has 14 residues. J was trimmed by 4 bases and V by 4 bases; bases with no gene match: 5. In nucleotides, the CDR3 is TGTGCCAGCAGTTCAATGGACAGGGGATACGAGCAGTACTTC. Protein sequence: CASSSMDRGYEQYF.

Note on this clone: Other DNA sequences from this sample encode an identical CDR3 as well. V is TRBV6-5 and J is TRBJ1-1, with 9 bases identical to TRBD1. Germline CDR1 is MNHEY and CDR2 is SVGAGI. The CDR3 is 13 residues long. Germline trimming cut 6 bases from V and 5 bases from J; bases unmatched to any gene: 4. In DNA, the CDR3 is TGTGCCAGCAGGGGACAGGGAGGTACTGAAGCTTTCTTT. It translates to CASRGQGGTEAFF.

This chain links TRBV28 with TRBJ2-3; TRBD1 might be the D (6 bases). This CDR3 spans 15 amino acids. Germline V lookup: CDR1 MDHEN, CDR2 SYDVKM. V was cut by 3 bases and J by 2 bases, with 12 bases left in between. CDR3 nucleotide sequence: TGTGCCAGCAGTTTCGGCAGGGGTTACACAGATACGCAGTATTTT. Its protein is CASSFGRGYTDTQYF.

The CDR3 loop reads CASSQDSGLGGYTF. DNA for the CDR3: TGTGCCAGCAGCCAAGATTCCGGCCTAGGAGGCTACACCTTC. J is TRBJ1-2 and V is TRBV4-2, with no clear D. Trimming shortened V by 0 bases and J by 8 bases, and 13 bases separated the two germline ends. The CDR3 loop spans 14 amino acids. Germline CDR1 reads LGHNA; CDR2 reads YNFKEQ.

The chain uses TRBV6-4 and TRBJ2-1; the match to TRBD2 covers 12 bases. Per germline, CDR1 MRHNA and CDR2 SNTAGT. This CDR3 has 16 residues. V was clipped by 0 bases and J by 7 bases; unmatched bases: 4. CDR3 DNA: TGTGCCAGCAGTGACTCGACAGGACTAGCGGGAAATGAGCAGTTCTTC. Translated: CASSDSTGLAGNEQFF.

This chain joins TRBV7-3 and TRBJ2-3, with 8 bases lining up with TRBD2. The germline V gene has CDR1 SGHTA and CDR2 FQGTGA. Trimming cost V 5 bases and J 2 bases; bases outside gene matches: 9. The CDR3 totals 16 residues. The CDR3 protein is CASSRQGGRNTDTQYF. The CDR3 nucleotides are TGTGCCAGCAGCCGTCAGGGCGGGAGGAACACAGATACGCAGTATTTT. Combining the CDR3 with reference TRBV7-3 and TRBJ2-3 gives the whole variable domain GAGVSQTPSNKVTEKGKYVELRCDPISGHTALYWYRQSLGQGPEFLIYFQGTGAADDSGLPNDRFFAVRPEGSVSTLKIQRTERGDSAVYLCASSRQGGRNTDTQYFGPGTRLTVL.

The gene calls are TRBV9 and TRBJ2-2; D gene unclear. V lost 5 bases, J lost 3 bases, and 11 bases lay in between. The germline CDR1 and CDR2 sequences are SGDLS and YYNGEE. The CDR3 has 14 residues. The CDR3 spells CASRPTADTGELFF. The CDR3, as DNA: TGTGCCAGCAGGCCGACTGCTGACACCGGGGAGCTGTTTTTT.

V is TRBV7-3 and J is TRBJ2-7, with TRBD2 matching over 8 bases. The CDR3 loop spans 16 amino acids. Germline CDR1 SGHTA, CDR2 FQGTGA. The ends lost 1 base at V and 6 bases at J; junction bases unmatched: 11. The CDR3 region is CASSLKGSGTTTEQYF. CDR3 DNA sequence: TGTGCCAGCAGCTTAAAAGGTAGCGGGACCACTACCGAGCAGTACTTC.

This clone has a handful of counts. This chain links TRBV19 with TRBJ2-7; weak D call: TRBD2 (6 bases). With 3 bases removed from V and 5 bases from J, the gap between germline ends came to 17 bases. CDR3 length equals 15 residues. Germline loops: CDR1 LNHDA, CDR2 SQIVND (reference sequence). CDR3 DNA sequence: TGTGCCAGTAGTATTCGCGGAGCGGGTCTTAACGAGCAGTACTTC. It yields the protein CASSIRGAGLNEQYF.

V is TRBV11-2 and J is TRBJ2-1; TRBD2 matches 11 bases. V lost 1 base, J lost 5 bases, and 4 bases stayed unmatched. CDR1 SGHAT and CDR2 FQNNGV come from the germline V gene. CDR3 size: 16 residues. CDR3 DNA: TGTGCCAGCAGCTTAGCTAGCGGGAGGTTGAACAATGAGCAGTTCTTC. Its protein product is CASSLASGRLNNEQFF.

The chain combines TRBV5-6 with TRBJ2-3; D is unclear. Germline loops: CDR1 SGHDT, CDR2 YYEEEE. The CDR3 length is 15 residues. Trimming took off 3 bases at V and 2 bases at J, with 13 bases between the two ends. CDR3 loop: CASSSWSEITDTQYF. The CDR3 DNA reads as TGTGCCAGCAGCTCCTGGTCAGAAATCACAGATACGCAGTATTTT.

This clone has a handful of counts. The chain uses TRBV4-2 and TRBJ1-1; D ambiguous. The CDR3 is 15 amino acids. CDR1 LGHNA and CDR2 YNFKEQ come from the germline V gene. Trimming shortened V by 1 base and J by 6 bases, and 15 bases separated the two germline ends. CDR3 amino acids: CASSQVSGAVSEAFF. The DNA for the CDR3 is TGTGCCAGCAGCCAAGTTAGTGGTGCTGTCTCTGAAGCTTTCTTT.

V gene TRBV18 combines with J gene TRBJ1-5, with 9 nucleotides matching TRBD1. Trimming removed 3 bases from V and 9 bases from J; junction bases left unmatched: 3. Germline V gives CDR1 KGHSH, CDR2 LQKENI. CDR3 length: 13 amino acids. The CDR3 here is CASSPDRGRPQHF. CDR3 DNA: TGTGCCAGCTCACCGGACAGGGGCAGGCCCCAGCATTTT.

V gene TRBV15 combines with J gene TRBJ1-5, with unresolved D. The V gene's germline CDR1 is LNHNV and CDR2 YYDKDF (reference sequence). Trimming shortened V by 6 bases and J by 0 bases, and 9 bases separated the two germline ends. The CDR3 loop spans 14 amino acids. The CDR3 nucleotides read TGTGCCACCAGTGGGGAGTATAGCAATCAGCCCCAGCATTTT. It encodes CATSGEYSNQPQHF.

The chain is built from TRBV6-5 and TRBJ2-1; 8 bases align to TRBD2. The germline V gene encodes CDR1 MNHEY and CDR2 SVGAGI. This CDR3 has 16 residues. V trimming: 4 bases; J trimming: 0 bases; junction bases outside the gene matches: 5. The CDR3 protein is CASSSVAGRSYNEQFF. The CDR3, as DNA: TGTGCCAGCAGTTCCGTAGCGGGACGCTCCTACAATGAGCAGTTCTTC.

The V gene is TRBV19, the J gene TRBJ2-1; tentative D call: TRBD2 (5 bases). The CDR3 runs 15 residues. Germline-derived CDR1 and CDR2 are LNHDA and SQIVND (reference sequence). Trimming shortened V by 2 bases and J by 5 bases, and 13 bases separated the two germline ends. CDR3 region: CASSITGMGHNEQFF. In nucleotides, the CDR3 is TGTGCCAGTAGTATAACGGGAATGGGTCACAATGAGCAGTTCTTC.

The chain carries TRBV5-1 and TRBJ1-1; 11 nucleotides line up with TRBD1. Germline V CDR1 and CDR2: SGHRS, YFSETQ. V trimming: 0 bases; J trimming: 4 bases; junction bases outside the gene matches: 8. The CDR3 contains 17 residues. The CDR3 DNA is TGCGCCAGCAGCTTGGCCGGGACAGGGGGGTTGATCACTGAAGCTTTCTTT. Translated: CASSLAGTGGLITEAFF.

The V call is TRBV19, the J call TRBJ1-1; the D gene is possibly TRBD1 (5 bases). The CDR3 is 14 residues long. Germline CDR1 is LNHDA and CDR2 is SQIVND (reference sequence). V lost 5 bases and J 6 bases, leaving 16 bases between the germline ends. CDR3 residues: CASSFADTWAEAFF. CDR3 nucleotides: TGTGCCAGTAGTTTCGCGGACACGTGGGCTGAAGCTTTCTTT.

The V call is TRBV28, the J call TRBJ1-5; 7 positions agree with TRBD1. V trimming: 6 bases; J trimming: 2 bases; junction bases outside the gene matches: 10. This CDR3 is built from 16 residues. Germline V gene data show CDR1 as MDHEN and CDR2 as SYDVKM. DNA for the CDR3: TGTGCCAGCAGCCCTAGGGAAGGGACAGGCAATCAGCCCCAGCATTTT. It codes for CASSPREGTGNQPQHF.

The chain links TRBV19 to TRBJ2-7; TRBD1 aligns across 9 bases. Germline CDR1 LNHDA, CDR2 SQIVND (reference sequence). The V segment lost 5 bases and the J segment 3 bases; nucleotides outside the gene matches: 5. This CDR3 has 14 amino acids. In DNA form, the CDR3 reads TGTGCCAGTAGTCCTCAGACAGGGGGCTACGAGCAGTACTTC. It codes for CASSPQTGGYEQYF.